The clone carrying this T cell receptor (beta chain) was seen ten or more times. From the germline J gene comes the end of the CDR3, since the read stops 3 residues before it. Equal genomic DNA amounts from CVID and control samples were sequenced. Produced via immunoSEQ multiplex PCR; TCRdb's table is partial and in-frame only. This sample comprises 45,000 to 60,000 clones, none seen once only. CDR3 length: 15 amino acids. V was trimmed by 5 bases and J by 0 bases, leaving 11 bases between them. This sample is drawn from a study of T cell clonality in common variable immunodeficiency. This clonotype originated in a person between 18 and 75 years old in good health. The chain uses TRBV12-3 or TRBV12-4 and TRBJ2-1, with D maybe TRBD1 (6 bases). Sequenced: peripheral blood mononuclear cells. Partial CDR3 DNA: TGTGCCAGCAGTCACAGGGTCTTCTCCTACAATGAG. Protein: CASSHRVFSYNE. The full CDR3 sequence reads CASSHRVFSYNEQFF.